This TCR beta chain stems from a study of regulatory T cells in long-lasting Graves disease. Time point defined: newly diagnosed GD, antithyroid drugs for less than 3 months. The TCR library was made from RNA that had been extracted from PBMCs in TRIzol. The patient group derived from an endocrinology department in Xi'an, China. Construction of the TCR beta libraries employed iRepertoire HTBI primers in conjunction with Arm-PCR of CDR3 regions. TCRdb itself ran the multiplex PCR reads through MiXCR, one entry per CDR3 protein. The sample records roughly 440,000 distinct CDR3 sequences, about a sixth being singletons. This clonotype appeared many times. Its antigen is still unknown. Study-level results: The study found lower TCR diversity in persistent Graves' patients than in newly diagnosed ones.

The V and J ends lost 2 bases and 9 bases, in that order; junction bases with no gene match: 7. CDR1 is MNHNS and CDR2 is SASEGT in the germline V gene. The CDR3 has 14 residues. These data were also reused for a study on T cells in Graves' hyperthyroidism and ophthalmopathy. That report notes: The HTBI primer set was used in a first-round RT-PCR of the TCR CDR3.

Material: peripheral blood mononuclear cells (PBMCs), obtained at new diagnosis, from a patient treated with antithyroid drugs. The receptor comes from a woman between 18 and 29 years old with Graves disease. The V call is TRBV6-1, the J call TRBJ2-1; 7 nucleotides align to TRBD1. The CDR3 DNA follows: TGTGCCAGCAGTGAAAGGGGGACAGTTCTTGAGCAGTTCTTC. Translating it yields CASSERGTVLEQFF.